This T cell receptor (beta chain) was captured in a study of T cell responses to AZD1222 COVID-19 vaccine. Germline loops: CDR1 LGHNA, CDR2 YNFKEQ. This CDR3 spans 16 amino acids. V was cut by 1 base and J by 2 bases, with 12 bases left in between. Clones were read by immunoSEQ multiplex PCR, and TCRdb kept only the in-frame ones, dropping some. The table lists tens of thousands of clones, over 75% of them singletons. This TCR derives from an adult who received the AZD1222 COVID-19 vaccine. The sample in question was peripheral blood, obtained 28 days after the second AZD1222 dose. The rearrangement links TRBV4-2 to TRBJ2-1; TRBD2 might be the D (5 bases). CDR3 loop: CASSQGTGFTYNEQFF. CDR3 coding DNA: TGTGCCAGCAGCCAAGGCACGGGGTTCACCTACAATGAGCAGTTCTTC.